This note documents a single T cell receptor beta chain sequence. The antigen remains unidentified. The V gene lost 5 bases and the J gene lost 5 bases, with 16 bases spanning the gap. The germline V gene has CDR1 SGHRS and CDR2 YFSETQ. This CDR3 comprises 14 residues. This entry is derived from a study of T cells in localized non-small cell lung cancer. Study-wide findings and caveats: Among blood samples, higher T cell density accompanied longer overall survival. Median detection of top 100 tumor clones in adjacent lung was over 45 clones.

Sequenced by immunoSEQ multiplex PCR; TCRdb stores in-frame clones only, minus some. The sample contains 25,000 to 35,000 clones, over 75% of which appear only once. The receptor was derived from an older male donor with stage III squamous cell lung carcinoma. Sequenced material: peripheral blood, taken before any cancer treatment. This rearrangement joins TRBV5-1 to TRBJ2-5; either TRBD1 or TRBD2 may fit D (5 bases each). CDR3 nucleotides: TGCGCCAGCAGGTTCTGGGAGCAGGGCGAGACCCAGTACTTC. Protein sequence: CASRFWEQGETQYF.